These 13 T cell receptor beta chains were all obtained from the same sample, sequenced in a study of lymphopenia after photon versus proton radiotherapy. Generated by immunoSEQ multiplex PCR, the TCRdb table keeps only in-frame clones and is missing some. There are 20,000 to 25,000 clones in the sample; 70% to 90% occur only once, and over 2.5% lies in the top ten. Sequencing used peripheral blood, obtained from a patient treated with photon-based radiotherapy. The origin of the receptors is a woman aged 50 to 60 with pancreatic cancer.

The V call is TRBV7-2, the J call TRBJ2-5; D is uncertain. The CDR3 totals 14 residues. Between the trimmed V and J ends, which lost 3 bases and 2 bases, there was a span of 10 bases. Germline V lookup: CDR1 SGHTA, CDR2 FQGNSA. As DNA, the CDR3 is TGTGCCAGCAGCTTGCCCGGGCCACAAGAGACCCAGTACTTC. Residues: CASSLPGPQETQYF.

This chain uses TRBV19 with TRBJ2-1; D may be TRBD1 or TRBD2 (5 bases each). CDR1 and CDR2 (germline): LNHDA, SQIVND (reference sequence). The CDR3 consists of 15 residues. Trimming took 3 bases from V and 7 from J, leaving 16 bases between them. In DNA, the CDR3 is TGTGCCAGTAGTATTGGGACGGGCCTCGGGAATGAGCAGTTCTTC. This sequence encodes CASSIGTGLGNEQFF.

V gene TRBV11-2 combines with J gene TRBJ2-3; D is unclear. Trimming pared 5 bases from V and 0 bases from J, leaving 12 bases between. CDR1 is SGHAT and CDR2 is FQNNGV in the germline V gene. The CDR3 is 15 residues long. The CDR3 DNA is TGTGCCAGCAGCCGACCGACGGTCAGCACAGATACGCAGTATTTT. As protein: CASSRPTVSTDTQYF.

The chain has TRBV9 and TRBJ2-2; unclear D gene. V was cut by 1 base and J by 5 bases, with 3 bases left in between. CDR3 length equals 12 residues. Germline CDR1 and CDR2: SGDLS and YYNGEE. In DNA form, the CDR3 reads TGTGCCAGCAGCGTATCTACCGGGGAGCTGTTTTTT. Its protein is CASSVSTGELFF.

This clone was detected only once. The chain combines TRBV25-1 with TRBJ2-5; 11 nucleotides line up with TRBD2. Trimming removed 0 bases from V and 4 bases from J; junction bases left unmatched: 7. The CDR3 is 17 amino acids. The germline CDR1 and CDR2 sequences are MGHDK and SYGVNS. The CDR3 region is CASSEYKALAGVETQYF. Written as DNA, the CDR3 is TGTGCCAGCAGTGAATATAAGGCACTAGCGGGAGTAGAGACCCAGTACTTC.

CDR3 bases: TGTGCCAGCAGTGTAACTAGCGGGAGCACAGATACGCAGTATTTT. As protein: CASSVTSGSTDTQYF. The gene calls are TRBV6-4 and TRBJ2-3, with 9 positions matching TRBD2. Germline CDR1 and CDR2: MRHNA and SNTAGT. This CDR3 region has 15 residues. V was pared by 4 bases and J by 0 bases, with 2 bases of the junction left unmatched.

The CDR3 DNA follows: TGTGCCAGCAGGCCGGGACTAATGGAGACCCAGTACTTC. Translation: CASRPGLMETQYF. The chain joins TRBV6-5 to TRBJ2-5, with TRBD2 matching over 7 bases. CDR1 and CDR2 from the germline V gene are MNHEY and SVGAGI. Germline trimming cut 6 bases from V and 5 bases from J; bases unmatched to any gene: 6. This CDR3 has 13 amino acids.

The chain joins TRBV15 to TRBJ1-5; possibly TRBD1 for D (5 bases). Germline V gene sequence: CDR1 LNHNV, CDR2 YYDKDF (reference sequence). The CDR3 has 14 residues. V lost 5 bases and J lost 2, with 10 bases in between. CDR3 sequence (DNA): TGTGCCACCAGCTTTCGGGGGGGCAATCAGCCCCAGCATTTT. Translated: CATSFRGGNQPQHF.

The gene calls are TRBV7-2 and TRBJ2-1, with 9 bases lining up with TRBD2. The germline gives CDR1 SGHTA, CDR2 FQGNSA. Trimming cost V 5 bases and J 7 bases; bases outside gene matches: 12. The CDR3 extends over 16 amino acids. The CDR3 reads CASSLRRAGGPNEQFF. The CDR3 DNA follows: TGTGCCAGCAGCCTCAGAAGGGCGGGAGGGCCGAATGAGCAGTTCTTC.

In regard to this clone: This sample also contains other DNA sequences that code for the same CDR3. The chain employs TRBV27 and TRBJ2-3; 13 bases fit TRBD2. This CDR3 region has 16 residues. With V trimmed by 2 bases and J by 3 bases, 2 bases remained unmatched. The V gene's germline CDR1 is MNHEY and CDR2 SMNVEV (reference sequence). The CDR3 is CASSLQGLAGTDTQYF. The CDR3 DNA reads as TGTGCCAGCAGTTTACAGGGACTAGCGGGAACAGATACGCAGTATTTT.

The chain carries TRBV5-4 and TRBJ2-3; 7 nucleotides line up with TRBD2. The CDR3 has 18 amino acids. J lost 0 bases, V lost 0 bases, and 10 bases had no gene match. Per the germline V gene, CDR1 is SGHNT and CDR2 is YYREEE (reference sequence). CDR3 DNA: TGTGCCAGCAGCTTGGGGTCCATAGCGGGCACTAGCACAGATACGCAGTATTTT. Translating gives CASSLGSIAGTSTDTQYF.

CDR3 DNA sequence: TGTGCCAGTAGTATAAAGGGCATGAACACTGAAGCTTTCTTT. Translation: CASSIKGMNTEAFF. The chain is built from TRBV19 and TRBJ1-1; no firm D call. Germline loops: CDR1 LNHDA, CDR2 SQIVND (reference sequence). Trimming took off 2 bases at V and 0 bases at J, with 7 bases between the two ends. This CDR3 has 14 residues.

The chain joins TRBV15 to TRBJ1-4; D uncertain. This CDR3 is built from 13 residues. Germline V gene sequence: CDR1 LNHNV, CDR2 YYDKDF (reference sequence). V lost 3 bases and J 7 bases, leaving 9 bases between the germline ends. As DNA, the CDR3 is TGTGCCACCAGCAGGGGGTCCAGTGAAAAACTGTTTTTT. Translation: CATSRGSSEKLFF.